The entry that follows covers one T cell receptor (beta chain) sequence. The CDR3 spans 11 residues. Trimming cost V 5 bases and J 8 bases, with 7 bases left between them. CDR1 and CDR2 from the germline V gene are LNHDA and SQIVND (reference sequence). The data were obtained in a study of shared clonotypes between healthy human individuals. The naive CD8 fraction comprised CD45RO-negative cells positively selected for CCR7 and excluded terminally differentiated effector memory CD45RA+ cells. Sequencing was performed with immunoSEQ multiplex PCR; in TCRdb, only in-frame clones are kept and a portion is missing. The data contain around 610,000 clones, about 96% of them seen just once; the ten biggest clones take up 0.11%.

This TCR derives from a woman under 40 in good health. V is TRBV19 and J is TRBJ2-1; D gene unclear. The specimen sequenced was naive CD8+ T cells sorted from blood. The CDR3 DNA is TGTGCCAGTAGTCTCTCCGATGAGCAGTTCTTC. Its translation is CASSLSDEQFF.